This T cell receptor (beta chain) was profiled in a study of blood T cell repertoires in COVID-19. Whole-study context: Acute-phase and convalescent COVID-19 samples originated in the United States, Italy and Spain. Sources were T cells, B-cell-depleted T cells, or PBMCs; the material itself was cDNA or gDNA.

The count of this clone is one. In the original workflow: Reference gene primer amplification in the assay estimated nucleated cell counts. Profiled with immunoSEQ multiplex PCR; TCRdb holds only in-frame clones, not every one. D and trimming were read from the DNA, whereas the V and J calls and clone size are those reported in that table. Among roughly 88,000 clones, 72% were seen once, and the ten largest hold approximately 25%. Germline V gene lookup returns CDR1 SGHTS and CDR2 YDEGEE. The CDR3 is 15 amino acids. Unmatched junction bases numbered 3, after V lost 3 bases and J lost 0 bases. This receptor was taken from a woman in her sixties in a cohort sampled during active or convalescent COVID-19. The rearrangement uses TRBV5-8 and TRBJ2-4; the match to TRBD1 covers 7 bases. The sequencing sample was made of peripheral blood. CDR3 DNA sequence: TGTGCCAGCAGCTACAGGGGCCTAGCCAAAAACATTCAGTACTTC. Amino acids: CASSYRGLAKNIQYF.